This record concerns one T cell receptor beta chain sequence. The data originate from a study of T cells in localized non-small cell lung cancer. The length of the CDR3 is 14 residues. Trimming took 5 bases from V and 6 from J; bases not matched to a gene: 4. Per the germline V gene, CDR1 is SGHTA and CDR2 is FQGTGA. The assay was immunoSEQ multiplex PCR, and TCRdb's table has in-frame clones only and misses some. The sample has about 40,000 clones, approximately 86% seen once; the top ten hold roughly 3.6%. Sample: peripheral blood, taken before any cancer treatment. J is TRBJ1-2 and V is TRBV7-3, with 12 positions matching TRBD1. The sequence derives from a man aged 18 to 49 with stage I lung adenocarcinoma. CDR3 DNA sequence: TGTGCCAGCAGCCCCGGGACAGGGGGCCATGGCTACACCTTC. As protein: CASSPGTGGHGYTF.